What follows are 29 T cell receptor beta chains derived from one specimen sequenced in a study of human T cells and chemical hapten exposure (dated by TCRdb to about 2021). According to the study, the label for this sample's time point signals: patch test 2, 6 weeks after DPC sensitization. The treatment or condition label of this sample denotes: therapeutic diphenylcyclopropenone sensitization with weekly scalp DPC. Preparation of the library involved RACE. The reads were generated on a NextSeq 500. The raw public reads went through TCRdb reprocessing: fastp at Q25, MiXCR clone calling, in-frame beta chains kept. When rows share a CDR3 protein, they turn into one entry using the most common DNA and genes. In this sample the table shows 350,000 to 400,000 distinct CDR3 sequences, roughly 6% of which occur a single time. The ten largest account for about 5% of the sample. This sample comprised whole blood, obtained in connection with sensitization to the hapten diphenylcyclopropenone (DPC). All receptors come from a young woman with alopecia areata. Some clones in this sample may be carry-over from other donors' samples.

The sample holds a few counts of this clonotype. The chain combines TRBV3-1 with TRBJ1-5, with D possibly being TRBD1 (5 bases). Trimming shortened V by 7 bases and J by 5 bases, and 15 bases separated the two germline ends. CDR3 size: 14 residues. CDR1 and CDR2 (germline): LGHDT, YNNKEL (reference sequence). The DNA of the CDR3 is TGTGCCAGCACTCACAGGAGGTTCCATCAGCCCCAGCATTTT. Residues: CASTHRRFHQPQHF.

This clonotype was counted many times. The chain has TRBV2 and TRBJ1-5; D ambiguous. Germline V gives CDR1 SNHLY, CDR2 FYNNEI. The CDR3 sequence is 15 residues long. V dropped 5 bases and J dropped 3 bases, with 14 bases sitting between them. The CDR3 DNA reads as TGTGCCAGCAGTCCGCAGCTCGGCCTCAATCAGCCCCAGCATTTT. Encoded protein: CASSPQLGLNQPQHF.

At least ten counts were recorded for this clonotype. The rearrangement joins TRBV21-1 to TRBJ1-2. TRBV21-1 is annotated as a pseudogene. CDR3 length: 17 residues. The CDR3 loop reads CASSNRMSALEGYGYTF. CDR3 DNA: TGTGCCAGCAGCAATCGAATGTCTGCACTTGAGGGCTATGGCTACACCTTC.

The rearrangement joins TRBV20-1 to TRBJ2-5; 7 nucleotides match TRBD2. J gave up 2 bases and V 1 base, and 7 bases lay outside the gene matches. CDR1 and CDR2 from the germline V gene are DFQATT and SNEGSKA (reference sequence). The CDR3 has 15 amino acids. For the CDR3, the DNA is TGCAGTGCTAGAGCCGGGGGGTTATATCAAGAGACCCAGTACTTC. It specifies CSARAGGLYQETQYF.

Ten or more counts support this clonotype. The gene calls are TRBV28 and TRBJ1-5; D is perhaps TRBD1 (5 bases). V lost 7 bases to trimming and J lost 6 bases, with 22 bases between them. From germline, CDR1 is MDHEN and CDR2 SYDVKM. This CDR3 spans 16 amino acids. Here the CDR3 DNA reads TGTGCCAGCACGGAAAATGGACCGGCGAGGGGTCAGCCCCAGCATTTT. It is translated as CASTENGPARGQPQHF.

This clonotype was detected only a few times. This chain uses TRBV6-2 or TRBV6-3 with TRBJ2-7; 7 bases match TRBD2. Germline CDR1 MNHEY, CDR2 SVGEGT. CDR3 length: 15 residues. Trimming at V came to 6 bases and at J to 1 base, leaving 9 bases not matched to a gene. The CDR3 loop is CASSRSGDGSYEQYF. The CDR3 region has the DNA TGTGCCAGCAGCCGGAGCGGGGACGGTTCCTACGAGCAGTACTTC.

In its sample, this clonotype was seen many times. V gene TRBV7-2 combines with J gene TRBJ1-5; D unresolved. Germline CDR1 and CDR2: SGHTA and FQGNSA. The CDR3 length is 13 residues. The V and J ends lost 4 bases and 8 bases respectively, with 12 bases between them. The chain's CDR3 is CASSSSREEPQHF. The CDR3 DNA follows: TGTGCCAGCAGCTCGTCGAGGGAGGAGCCCCAGCATTTT.

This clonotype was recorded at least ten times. The CDR3 sequence: CSVEVEGSTSFYGYTF. For the CDR3, the DNA is TGCAGCGTTGAAGTGGAGGGCAGCACGTCCTTCTATGGCTACACCTTC. The chain carries TRBV29-1 and TRBJ1-2; D uncertain. This CDR3 spans 16 amino acids. Trimming took 1 base from V and 4 from J, leaving 19 bases between them. Germline V CDR1 and CDR2: SQVTM, ANQGSEA.

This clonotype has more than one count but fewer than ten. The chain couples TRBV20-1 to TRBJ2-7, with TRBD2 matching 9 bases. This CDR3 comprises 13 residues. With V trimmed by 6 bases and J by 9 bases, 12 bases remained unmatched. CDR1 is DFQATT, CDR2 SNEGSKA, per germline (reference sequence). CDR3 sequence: CSARTSARGWQYF. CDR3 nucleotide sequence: TGCAGTGCGCGGACTAGCGCGAGGGGGTGGCAGTACTTC.

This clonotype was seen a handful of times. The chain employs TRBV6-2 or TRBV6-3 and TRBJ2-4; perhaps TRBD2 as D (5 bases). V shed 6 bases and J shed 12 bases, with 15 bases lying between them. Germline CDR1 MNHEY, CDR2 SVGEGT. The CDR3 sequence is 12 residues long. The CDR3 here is CASSPLGLNQYF. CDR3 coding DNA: TGTGCCAGCAGCCCGCTTGGACTCAATCAGTACTTC.

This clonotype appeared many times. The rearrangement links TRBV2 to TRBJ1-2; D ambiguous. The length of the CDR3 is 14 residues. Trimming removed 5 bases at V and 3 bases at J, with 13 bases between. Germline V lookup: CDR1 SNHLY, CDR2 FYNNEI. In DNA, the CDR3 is TGTGCCAGCAGTAACACCGGAGGTGACTATGGCTACACCTTC. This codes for CASSNTGGDYGYTF.

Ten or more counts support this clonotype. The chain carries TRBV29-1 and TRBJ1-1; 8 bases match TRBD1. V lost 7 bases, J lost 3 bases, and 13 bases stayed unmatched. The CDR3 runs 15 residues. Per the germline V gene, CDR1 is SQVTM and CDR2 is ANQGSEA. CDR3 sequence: CSAQDRGGGYTEAFF. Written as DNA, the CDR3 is TGCAGCGCGCAAGACAGGGGAGGCGGTTACACTGAAGCTTTCTTT.

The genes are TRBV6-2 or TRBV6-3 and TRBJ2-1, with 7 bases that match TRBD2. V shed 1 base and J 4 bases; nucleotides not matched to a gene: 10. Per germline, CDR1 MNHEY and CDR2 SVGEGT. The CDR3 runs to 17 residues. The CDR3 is CASSYFRLAAIYNEQFF. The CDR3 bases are TGTGCCAGCAGTTACTTTCGTCTAGCGGCCATATACAATGAGCAGTTCTTC.

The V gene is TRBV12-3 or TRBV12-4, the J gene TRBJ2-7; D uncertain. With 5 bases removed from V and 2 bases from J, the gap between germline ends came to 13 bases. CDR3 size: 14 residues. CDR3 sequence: CASSPGMMTYEQYF. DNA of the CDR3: TGTGCCAGCAGTCCTGGGATGATGACCTACGAGCAGTACTTC.

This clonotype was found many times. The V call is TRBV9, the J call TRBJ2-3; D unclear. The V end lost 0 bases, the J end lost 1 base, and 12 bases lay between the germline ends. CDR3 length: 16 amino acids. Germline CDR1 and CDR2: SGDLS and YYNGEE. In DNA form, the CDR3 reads TGTGCCAGCAGCGTAGTTGGTTTTCCCCGCACAGATACGCAGTATTTT. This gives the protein CASSVVGFPRTDTQYF.

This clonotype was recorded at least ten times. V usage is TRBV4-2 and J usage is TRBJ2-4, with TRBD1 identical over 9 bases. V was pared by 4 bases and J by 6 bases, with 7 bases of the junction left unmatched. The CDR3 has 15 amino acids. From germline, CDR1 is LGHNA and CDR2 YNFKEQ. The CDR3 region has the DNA TGTGCCAGCAGCCGCAGGACAGGGGCGGGAAACATTCAGTACTTC. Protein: CASSRRTGAGNIQYF.

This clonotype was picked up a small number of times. The CDR3 nucleotides read TGCAGTGCCAGACAGGGGGGATTGGGCACCGGGGAGCTGTTTTTT. This translates into CSARQGGLGTGELFF. The chain has TRBV20-1 and TRBJ2-2, with 9 bases identical to TRBD1. After removal of 6 bases from V and 4 bases from J, the junction contained 9 bases not matched to a gene. The CDR3 is made up of 15 amino acids. Germline V gene data show CDR1 as DFQATT and CDR2 as SNEGSKA (reference sequence).

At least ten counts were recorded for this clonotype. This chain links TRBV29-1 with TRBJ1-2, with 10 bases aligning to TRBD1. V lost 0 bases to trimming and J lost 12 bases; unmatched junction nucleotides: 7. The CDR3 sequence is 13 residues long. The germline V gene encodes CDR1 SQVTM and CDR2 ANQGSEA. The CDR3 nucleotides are TGCAGCGTTGAAGAAGCCGGGACAGGGGCCCACACCTTC. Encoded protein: CSVEEAGTGAHTF.

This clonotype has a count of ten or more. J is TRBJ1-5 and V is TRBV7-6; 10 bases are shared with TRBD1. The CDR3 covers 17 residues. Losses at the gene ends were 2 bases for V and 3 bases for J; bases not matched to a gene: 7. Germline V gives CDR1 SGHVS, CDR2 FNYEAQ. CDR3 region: CASSLNSGTGVNQPQHF. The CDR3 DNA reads TGTGCCAGCAGCTTAAATTCCGGGACAGGGGTCAATCAGCCCCAGCATTTT.

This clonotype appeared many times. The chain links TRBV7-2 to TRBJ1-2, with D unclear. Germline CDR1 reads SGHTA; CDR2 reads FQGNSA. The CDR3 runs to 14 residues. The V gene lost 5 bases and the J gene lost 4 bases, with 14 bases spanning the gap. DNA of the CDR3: TGTGCCAGCAGCATACCTGACCTAGCCTATGGCTACACCTTC. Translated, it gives CASSIPDLAYGYTF. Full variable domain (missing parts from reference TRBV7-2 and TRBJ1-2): GAGVSQSPSNKVTEKGKDVELRCDPISGHTALYWYRQSLGQGLEFLIYFQGNSAPDKSGLPSDRFSAERTGGSVSTLTIQRTQQEDSAVYLCASSIPDLAYGYTFGSGTRLTVV.

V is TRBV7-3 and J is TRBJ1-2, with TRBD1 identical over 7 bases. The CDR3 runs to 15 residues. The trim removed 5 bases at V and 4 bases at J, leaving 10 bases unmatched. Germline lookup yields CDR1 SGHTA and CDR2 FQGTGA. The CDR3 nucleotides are TGTGCCAGCAGCCCAACTCCGACAGGGCCCTATGGCTACACCTTC. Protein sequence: CASSPTPTGPYGYTF. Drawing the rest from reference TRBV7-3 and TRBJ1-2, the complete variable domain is GAGVSQTPSNKVTEKGKYVELRCDPISGHTALYWYRQSLGQGPEFLIYFQGTGAADDSGLPNDRFFAVRPEGSVSTLKIQRTERGDSAVYLCASSPTPTGPYGYTFGSGTRLTVV.

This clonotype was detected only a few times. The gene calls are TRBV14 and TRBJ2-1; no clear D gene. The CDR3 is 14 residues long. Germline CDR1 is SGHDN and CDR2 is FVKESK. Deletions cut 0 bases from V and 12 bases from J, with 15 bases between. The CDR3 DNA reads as TGTGCCAGCAGCCAAGATACGGCTCTTCTTAGGCAGTTCTTC. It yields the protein CASSQDTALLRQFF.

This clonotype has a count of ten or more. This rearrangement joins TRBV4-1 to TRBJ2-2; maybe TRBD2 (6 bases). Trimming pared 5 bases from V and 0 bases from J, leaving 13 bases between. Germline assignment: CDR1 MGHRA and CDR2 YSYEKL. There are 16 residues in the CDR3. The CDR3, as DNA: TGCGCCAGCAGCTCCGGGGGTGGATCGAACACCGGGGAGCTGTTTTTT. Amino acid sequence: CASSSGGGSNTGELFF.

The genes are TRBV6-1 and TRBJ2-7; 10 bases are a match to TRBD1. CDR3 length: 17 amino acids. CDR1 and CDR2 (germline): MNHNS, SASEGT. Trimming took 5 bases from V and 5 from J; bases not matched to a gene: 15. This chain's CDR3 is CASSRSLPGQGLDEQYF. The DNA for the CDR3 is TGTGCCAGCAGTCGTAGTCTACCGGGACAGGGGCTGGACGAGCAGTACTTC.

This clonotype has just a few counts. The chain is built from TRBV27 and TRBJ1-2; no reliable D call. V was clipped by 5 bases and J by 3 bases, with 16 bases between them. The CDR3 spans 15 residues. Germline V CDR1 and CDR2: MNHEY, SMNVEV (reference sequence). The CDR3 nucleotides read TGTGCCAGCAGTGCAGTATCAAGAGGAGACTATGGCTACACCTTC. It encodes CASSAVSRGDYGYTF.

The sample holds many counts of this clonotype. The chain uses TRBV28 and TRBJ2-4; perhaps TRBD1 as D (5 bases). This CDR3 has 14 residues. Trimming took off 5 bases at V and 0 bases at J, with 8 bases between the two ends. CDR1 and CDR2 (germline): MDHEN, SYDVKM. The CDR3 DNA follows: TGTGCCAGCAGTCGCAGGGTAGCCAAAAACATTCAGTACTTC. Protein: CASSRRVAKNIQYF.

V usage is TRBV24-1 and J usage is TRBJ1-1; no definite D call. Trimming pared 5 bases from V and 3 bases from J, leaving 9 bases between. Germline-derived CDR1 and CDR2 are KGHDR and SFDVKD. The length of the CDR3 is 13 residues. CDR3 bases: TGTGCCACCAGTGTTGACACCGACACTGAAGCTTTCTTT. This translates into CATSVDTDTEAFF.

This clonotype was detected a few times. CDR3 nucleotides: TGTGCCAGCAGTGAAGTACAGGGAAACACTGAAGCTTTCTTT. This gives the protein CASSEVQGNTEAFF. The chain combines TRBV6-1 with TRBJ1-1, with D perhaps matching TRBD1 (6 bases). V was cut by 1 base and J by 2 bases, with 8 bases left in between. The CDR3 loop spans 14 amino acids. In germline, CDR1 is MNHNS, CDR2 SASEGT.

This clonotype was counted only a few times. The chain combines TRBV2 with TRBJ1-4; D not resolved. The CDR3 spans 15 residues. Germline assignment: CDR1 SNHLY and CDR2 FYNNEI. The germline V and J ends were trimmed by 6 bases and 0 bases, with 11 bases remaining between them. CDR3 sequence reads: CASRELVSTNEKLFF. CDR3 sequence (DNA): TGTGCCAGCAGGGAATTAGTCTCAACTAATGAAAAACTGTTTTTT.